Listed here are 5 T cell receptor beta chains from one sample, sequenced in a study of cytomegalovirus exposure and HLA in healthy donors. The PCR made use of 60 Vbeta and 13 Jbeta primers. TCRdb's table, derived via immunoSEQ multiplex PCR, lists solely in-frame clones and lacks some. This table has about 170,000 clones, around 74% appearing once. Input material: PBMCs. All receptors derive from a female donor in good health and CMV-seronegative.

The chain couples TRBV27 to TRBJ2-7; TRBD2 matches 10 bases. With 1 base clipped from V and 2 bases from J, the junction kept 5 bases outside the gene matches. The CDR3 covers 16 residues. CDR1 MNHEY and CDR2 SMNVEV come from the germline V gene (reference sequence). The CDR3 spells CASSLWLAGAPYEQYF. In DNA form, the CDR3 reads TGTGCCAGCAGTTTATGGCTAGCGGGGGCCCCCTACGAGCAGTACTTC.

The CDR3: CASSPAGLKNIQYF. The CDR3 nucleotides read TGTGCCAGCAGTCCGGCCGGACTAAAAAACATTCAGTACTTC. The rearrangement uses TRBV9 and TRBJ2-4; the D gene is possibly TRBD2 (6 bases). The CDR3 consists of 14 residues. V was cut by 5 bases and J by 4 bases, with 13 bases left in between. CDR1 and CDR2 (germline): SGDLS, YYNGEE.

The chain employs TRBV11-3 and TRBJ2-1; D unclear. Per the germline V gene, CDR1 is SGHNT and CDR2 is YENEEA. The CDR3 loop spans 13 amino acids. Trimming took 2 bases from V and 2 from J, leaving 4 bases between them. The CDR3 nucleotides are TGTGCCAGCAGCTTAACTACCTACAATGAGCAGTTCTTC. Its translation is CASSLTTYNEQFF.

This CDR3 reads CASAMSGSSYNEQFF. In DNA form, the CDR3 reads TGCGCCAGCGCTATGAGCGGAAGCTCCTACAATGAGCAGTTCTTC. The chain uses TRBV5-1 and TRBJ2-1, with D maybe TRBD2 (5 bases). V lost 7 bases to trimming and J lost 0 bases, with 14 bases between them. The CDR3 has 15 residues. Germline V gives CDR1 SGHRS, CDR2 YFSETQ.

The chain joins TRBV5-1 to TRBJ2-5; weak D call: TRBD2 (5 bases). The V and J ends lost 3 bases and 0 bases respectively, with 12 bases between them. CDR3 size: 15 residues. Germline assignment: CDR1 SGHRS and CDR2 YFSETQ. This chain's CDR3 is CASSSGLMYQETQYF. CDR3 DNA: TGCGCCAGCAGCTCCGGACTGATGTACCAAGAGACCCAGTACTTC.